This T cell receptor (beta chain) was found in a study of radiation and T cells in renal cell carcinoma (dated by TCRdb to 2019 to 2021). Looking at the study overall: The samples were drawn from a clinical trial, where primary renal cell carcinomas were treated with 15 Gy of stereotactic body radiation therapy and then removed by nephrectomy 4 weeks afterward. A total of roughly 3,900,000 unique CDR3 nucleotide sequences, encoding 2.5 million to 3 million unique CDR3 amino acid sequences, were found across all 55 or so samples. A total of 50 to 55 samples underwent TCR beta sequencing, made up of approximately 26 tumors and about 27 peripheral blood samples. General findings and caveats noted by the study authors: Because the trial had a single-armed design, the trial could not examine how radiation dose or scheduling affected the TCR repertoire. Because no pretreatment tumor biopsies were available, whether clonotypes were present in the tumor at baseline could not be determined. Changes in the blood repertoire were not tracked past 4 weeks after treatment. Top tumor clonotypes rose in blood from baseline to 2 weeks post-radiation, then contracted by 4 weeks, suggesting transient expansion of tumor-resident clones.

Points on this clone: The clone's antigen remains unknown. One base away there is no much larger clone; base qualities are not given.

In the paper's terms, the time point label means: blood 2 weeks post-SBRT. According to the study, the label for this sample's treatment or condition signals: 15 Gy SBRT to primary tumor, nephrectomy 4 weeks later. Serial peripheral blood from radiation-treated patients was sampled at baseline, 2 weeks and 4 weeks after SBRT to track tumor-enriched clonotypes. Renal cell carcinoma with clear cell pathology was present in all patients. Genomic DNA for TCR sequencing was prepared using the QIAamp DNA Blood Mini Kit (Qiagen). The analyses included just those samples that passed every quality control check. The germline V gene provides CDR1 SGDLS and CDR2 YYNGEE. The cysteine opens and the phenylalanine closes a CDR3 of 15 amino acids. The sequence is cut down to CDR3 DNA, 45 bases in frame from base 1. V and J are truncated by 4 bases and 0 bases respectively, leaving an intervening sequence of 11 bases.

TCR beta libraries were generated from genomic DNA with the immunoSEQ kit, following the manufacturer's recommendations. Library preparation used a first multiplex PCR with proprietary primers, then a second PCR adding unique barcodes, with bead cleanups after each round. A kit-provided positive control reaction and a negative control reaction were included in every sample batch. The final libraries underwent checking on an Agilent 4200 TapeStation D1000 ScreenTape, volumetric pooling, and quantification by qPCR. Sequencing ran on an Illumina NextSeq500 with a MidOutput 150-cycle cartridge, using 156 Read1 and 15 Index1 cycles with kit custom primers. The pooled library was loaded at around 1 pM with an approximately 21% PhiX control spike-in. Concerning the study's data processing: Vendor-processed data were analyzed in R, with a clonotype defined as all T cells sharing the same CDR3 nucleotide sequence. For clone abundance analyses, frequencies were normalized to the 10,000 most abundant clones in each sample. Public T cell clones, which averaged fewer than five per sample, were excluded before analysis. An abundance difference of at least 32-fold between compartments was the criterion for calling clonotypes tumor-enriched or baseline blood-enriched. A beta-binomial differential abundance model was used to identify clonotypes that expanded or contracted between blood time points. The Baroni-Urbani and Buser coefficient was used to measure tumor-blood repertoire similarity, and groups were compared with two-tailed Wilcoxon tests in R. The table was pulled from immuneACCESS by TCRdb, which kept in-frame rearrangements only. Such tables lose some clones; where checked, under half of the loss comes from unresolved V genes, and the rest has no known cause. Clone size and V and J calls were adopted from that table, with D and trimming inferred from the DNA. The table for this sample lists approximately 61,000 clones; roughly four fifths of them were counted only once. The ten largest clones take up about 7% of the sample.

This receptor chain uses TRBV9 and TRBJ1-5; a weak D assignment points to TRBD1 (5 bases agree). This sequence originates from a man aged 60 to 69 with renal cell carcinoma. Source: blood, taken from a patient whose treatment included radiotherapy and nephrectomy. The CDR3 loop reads CASSPDMNSNQPQHF. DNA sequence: TGTGCCAGCAGCCCGGACATGAATAGCAATCAGCCCCAGCATTTT.